The source of this TCR beta chain is a study of T cells after yellow fever vaccination. Study background: For low cell numbers, libraries were made with SMART-Seq v4 Ultra Low Input. Points from the study as a whole: FACS-sorted repertoires could contain abundant clonotypes contaminating from the bulk population. Only a minor proportion of clonotypes was detected across both CD4 and CD8 compartments.

Germline values: CDR1 ENHRY, CDR2 SYGVKD. V was pared by 0 bases and J by 6 bases, with 16 bases between. The CDR3 spans 16 residues. A process of 5'RACE template switching, which added a universal primer site and UMIs, was used to make TCR cDNA. From the 5' RACE reads, TCRdb called clonotypes with MiXCR, one entry per CDR3 protein. The sample has over 300,000 distinct CDR3 sequences, roughly 3.5% seen once. This clonotype has only a few counts. Antigen specificity is unknown. This receptor was taken from a man younger than 35 who received the YFV17D yellow fever vaccine. The specimen comprised PBMCs, sampled on the day of the yellow fever booster vaccination. This chain joins TRBV10-3 and TRBJ2-3, with a weak D call TRBD2 (6 bases). The CDR3 region has the DNA TGTGCCATCAGTGAGTCGGGACGGGGGATCAAGGATACGCAGTATTTT. Amino acid sequence: CAISESGRGIKDTQYF.